These 18 T cell receptor beta chains came from one sample sequenced in a study of blood T cell repertoires in COVID-19. Clones were sequenced by immunoSEQ multiplex PCR, and TCRdb holds only the in-frame ones, with some missing. Of approximately 250,000 clones in the sample, 86% were seen once. The material sequenced was peripheral blood. Receptors were obtained from a man in his forties with active or convalescent COVID-19.

The V gene is TRBV18, the J gene TRBJ2-5; tentative D call: TRBD1 (7 bases). The CDR3 consists of 16 residues. V lost 10 bases and J 1 base, leaving 22 bases between the germline ends. Germline CDR1 is KGHSH and CDR2 is LQKENI. The CDR3 spells CATSVGQGGAQETQYF. As DNA, the CDR3 is TGTGCCACCTCCGTGGGTCAGGGGGGCGCCCAAGAGACCCAGTACTTC.

The chain employs TRBV15 and TRBJ2-3; D call uncertain. The CDR3 has 12 residues. V was pared by 0 bases and J by 6 bases, with 4 bases between. Germline assignment: CDR1 LNHNV and CDR2 YYDKDF (reference sequence). The CDR3 sequence: CATSRERDTQYF. In DNA, the CDR3 is TGTGCCACCAGCAGAGAGCGCGATACGCAGTATTTT.

Of note for this clone: At the DNA level, this CDR3 is encoded by other sequences in the same sample as well. The chain is built from TRBV5-1 and TRBJ1-4; 10 nucleotides line up with TRBD1. V lost 0 bases, J lost 5 bases, and 1 base stayed unmatched. Germline V gene data show CDR1 as SGHRS and CDR2 as YFSETQ. This CDR3 is 15 amino acids long. The CDR3 DNA reads as TGCGCCAGCAGCTTGGGGGGACAGGGGAATGAAAAACTGTTTTTT. The encoded protein is CASSLGGQGNEKLFF.

This clone was detected only once. This chain joins TRBV15 and TRBJ1-5, with D hard to call. The CDR3 extends over 17 amino acids. V was cut by 3 bases and J by 0 bases, with 15 bases left in between. Germline V gene data show CDR1 as LNHNV and CDR2 as YYDKDF (reference sequence). The CDR3: CATSSAYSPYSNQPQHF. CDR3 nucleotides: TGTGCCACCAGCAGTGCCTACAGCCCCTATAGCAATCAGCCCCAGCATTTT. Supplemented by reference TRBV15 and TRBJ1-5, the full variable domain reads DAMVIQNPRYQVTQFGKPVTLSCSQTLNHNVMYWYQQKSSQAPKLLFHYYDKDFNNEADTPDNFQSRRPNTSFCFLDIRSPGLGDTAMYLCATSSAYSPYSNQPQHFGDGTRLSIL.

The chain couples TRBV3-1 (or the pseudogene TRBV3-2) to TRBJ1-3, with D possibly TRBD1 on 5 matching bases. From germline, CDR1 is LGHDT and CDR2 YNNKEL (reference sequence). V lost 4 bases to trimming and J lost 3 bases, with 7 bases between them. The CDR3 loop spans 13 amino acids. CDR3 amino acids: CASSLGLGNTIYF. In nucleotides, the CDR3 is TGTGCCAGCAGCCTGGGGCTTGGAAACACCATATATTTT.

The chain recombines TRBV28 with TRBJ2-2; 10 bases fit TRBD1. Trimming cost V 8 bases and J 2 bases; bases outside gene matches: 5. The CDR3 totals 15 residues. Germline V lookup: CDR1 MDHEN, CDR2 SYDVKM. The CDR3 bases are TGTGCCAGCGGGAGGACAGGGGGTAACACCGGGGAGCTGTTTTTT. Amino acids: CASGRTGGNTGELFF. Together with reference TRBV28 and TRBJ2-2, the CDR3 gives the full variable domain: DVKVTQSSRYLVKRTGEKVFLECVQDMDHENMFWYRQDPGLGLRLIYFSYDVKMKEKGDIPEGYSVSREKKERFSLILESASTNQTSMYLCASGRTGGNTGELFFGEGSRLTVL.

The rearrangement joins TRBV5-1 to TRBJ1-6, with TRBD1 as a possible D gene (6 bases). Germline lookup yields CDR1 SGHRS and CDR2 YFSETQ. Trimming pared 0 bases from V and 7 bases from J, leaving 11 bases between. This CDR3 is built from 15 residues. In DNA form, the CDR3 reads TGCGCCAGCAGCTTGGGGGACAAAGAGAATTCACCCCTCCACTTT. Amino acids: CASSLGDKENSPLHF.

This clone was counted many times. This chain joins TRBV28 and TRBJ2-7, with unresolved D. Trimming stripped 2 bases from V and 4 bases from J, with 15 bases between. The CDR3 totals 15 residues. CDR1 and CDR2 (germline): MDHEN, SYDVKM. The DNA for the CDR3 is TGTGCCAGCAGTTTAGGATCCAGGAAGGTTTACGAGCAGTACTTC. Its translation: CASSLGSRKVYEQYF.

V and J are TRBV19 and TRBJ1-6; a weak D match, TRBD1 (5 bases). Looked up from germline, CDR1 is LNHDA and CDR2 is SQIVND (reference sequence). The V gene lost 1 base and the J gene lost 5 bases, with 12 bases spanning the gap. This CDR3 region has 16 residues. CDR3 loop: CASSIGRGRDNSPLHF. The DNA of the CDR3 is TGTGCCAGTAGTATAGGAAGGGGCAGGGATAATTCACCCCTCCACTTT.

The rearrangement joins TRBV30 to TRBJ2-1; the match to TRBD1 covers 9 bases. The junction had 3 bases not matched to a gene; V was cut back by 5 bases and J by 7 bases. Germline lookup yields CDR1 GTSNPN and CDR2 SVGIG (reference sequence). The CDR3 totals 12 residues. The CDR3 is CAWGTGLNEQFF. The CDR3 coding sequence is TGTGCCTGGGGGACAGGGTTGAATGAGCAGTTCTTC.

This chain links TRBV27 with TRBJ2-2, with TRBD2 as a possible D gene (6 bases). The CDR3 sequence is 15 residues long. V lost 2 bases and J lost 3, with 10 bases in between. Germline values: CDR1 MNHEY, CDR2 SMNVEV (reference sequence). The CDR3, as DNA: TGTGCCAGCAGTTTAGGCGGGGTCGACACCGGGGAGCTGTTTTTT. Encoded protein: CASSLGGVDTGELFF.

The chain couples TRBV19 to TRBJ1-1, with D uncertain. V lost 0 bases to trimming and J lost 4 bases, with 9 bases between them. There are 14 residues in the CDR3. Germline V gene sequence: CDR1 LNHDA, CDR2 SQIVND (reference sequence). CDR3 region: CASSIDRGSTEAFF. In nucleotides, the CDR3 is TGTGCCAGTAGTATAGATCGAGGGAGCACTGAAGCTTTCTTT.

This clone was recorded many times. This CDR3 is CASSLELFPYEQYF. CDR3 sequence (DNA): TGCGCCAGCAGTCTAGAACTATTTCCCTACGAGCAGTACTTC. The V gene is TRBV4-1, the J gene TRBJ2-7; no clear D gene. V lost 6 bases and J 2 bases, leaving 14 bases between the germline ends. Germline V gives CDR1 MGHRA, CDR2 YSYEKL. CDR3 size: 14 residues.

This chain joins TRBV5-1 and TRBJ1-6; D gene uncertain. Germline-derived CDR1 and CDR2 are SGHRS and YFSETQ. The CDR3 length is 17 residues. With 0 bases removed from V and 7 bases from J, the gap between germline ends came to 17 bases. The CDR3 protein is CASSLEVARTNNSPLHF. CDR3 DNA sequence: TGCGCCAGCAGCTTGGAAGTGGCTCGTACGAACAATTCACCCCTCCACTTT.

V and J are TRBV7-3 and TRBJ2-1; D is perhaps TRBD1 (6 bases). The V gene's germline CDR1 is SGHTA and CDR2 FQGTGA. The CDR3 is made up of 12 amino acids. Trimming removed 4 bases at V and 9 bases at J, with 10 bases between. CDR3 coding DNA: TGTGCCAGCAGCTCAACAGGGAGTGAGCAGTTCTTC. Translated: CASSSTGSEQFF. Using reference TRBV7-3 and TRBJ2-1 for the parts outside the CDR3, the full variable domain is GAGVSQTPSNKVTEKGKYVELRCDPISGHTALYWYRQSLGQGPEFLIYFQGTGAADDSGLPNDRFFAVRPEGSVSTLKIQRTERGDSAVYLCASSSTGSEQFFGPGTRLTVL.

This chain links TRBV27 with TRBJ1-5; weak D call: TRBD1 (6 bases). Trimming shortened V by 3 bases and J by 3 bases, and 9 bases separated the two germline ends. Germline CDR1 is MNHEY and CDR2 is SMNVEV (reference sequence). This CDR3 spans 14 amino acids. Here the CDR3 reads CASSFRDTNQPQHF. CDR3 nucleotide sequence: TGTGCCAGCAGTTTCCGGGACACCAATCAGCCCCAGCATTTT.

The chain carries TRBV18 and TRBJ1-3; D is possibly TRBD1 (5 bases). Germline CDR1 and CDR2: KGHSH and LQKENI. V shed 3 bases and J shed 0 bases, with 12 bases lying between them. This CDR3 is built from 16 residues. The CDR3 DNA sequence: TGTGCCAGCTCACCTCTGGACACCCGCTCTGGAAACACCATATATTTT. This codes for CASSPLDTRSGNTIYF.

The chain employs TRBV7-2 and TRBJ2-3, with 10 bases that match TRBD1. Trimming cost V 6 bases and J 2 bases; bases outside gene matches: 5. The germline CDR1 and CDR2 sequences are SGHTA and FQGNSA. CDR3 length: 15 residues. CDR3 sequence: CASSRQGAHTDTQYF. As DNA, the CDR3 is TGTGCCAGCAGTCGACAGGGGGCGCACACAGATACGCAGTATTTT.